The 3 T cell receptor beta chains presented below share a single source sample, sequenced in a study of blood T cell repertoires in COVID-19. Some clones are missing from TCRdb's copy, which holds only in-frame ones; the method was immunoSEQ multiplex PCR. This repertoire shows approximately 97,000 clones, around 90% found once; its top ten account for 4.2%. Material for sequencing was peripheral blood. The receptors originated from a man between 18 and 29 years old with acute or convalescent COVID-19.

The sample holds a few counts of this clone. The chain recombines TRBV11-2 with TRBJ2-1; 11 positions match TRBD2. The germline CDR1 and CDR2 sequences are SGHAT and FQNNGV. Trimming took 7 bases from V and 9 from J; bases not matched to a gene: 11. The CDR3 is 15 residues long. In DNA, the CDR3 is TGTGCCAGCACCCTCCCACTAGCGGGAGTGATTGAGCAGTTCTTC. It yields the protein CASTLPLAGVIEQFF.

The rearrangement uses TRBV3-1 (or the pseudogene TRBV3-2) and TRBJ2-1; 16 nucleotides agree with TRBD2. Germline V gives CDR1 LGHDT, CDR2 YNNKEL (reference sequence). The CDR3 contains 17 residues. Losses at the gene ends were 4 bases for V and 9 bases for J; bases not matched to a gene: 9. The CDR3 here is CASSPGLAGGPSGEQFF. The CDR3 bases are TGTGCCAGCAGCCCGGGACTAGCGGGAGGGCCGTCGGGTGAGCAGTTCTTC.

The chain combines TRBV19 with TRBJ2-1; no definite D call. Germline V gene sequence: CDR1 LNHDA, CDR2 SQIVND (reference sequence). Trimming left V 10 bases short and J 2 bases short, with 15 bases between. The CDR3 contains 14 residues. This CDR3 reads CATQSTTAYNEQFF. DNA of the CDR3: TGTGCCACACAGTCCACAACCGCCTACAATGAGCAGTTCTTC.